Shown below are 15 T cell receptor beta chains from a single sample sequenced in a study of long-term antiretroviral therapy in people with HIV. The run of the v3.0 immunoSEQ assay was at survey level. Profiled with immunoSEQ multiplex PCR; TCRdb holds only in-frame clones, not every one. The sample includes 25,000 to 35,000 clones, around 78% of them seen just once. The sequences come from unsorted PBMCs, collected 3.1 years after starting antiretroviral therapy. These receptor sequences come from a woman between 45 and 60 years old with HIV.

V usage is TRBV6-5 and J usage is TRBJ2-3; the D gene is possibly TRBD1 (6 bases). The CDR3 runs to 16 residues. Germline V gene sequence: CDR1 MNHEY, CDR2 SVGAGI. Trimming left V 2 bases short and J 1 base short, with 13 bases between. The chain's CDR3 is CASSYIGGLRTDTQYF. In nucleotides, the CDR3 is TGTGCCAGCAGTTACATTGGGGGCCTGCGCACAGATACGCAGTATTTT.

This chain links TRBV4-1 with TRBJ2-1; 9 bases are a match to TRBD2. CDR1 and CDR2 from the germline V gene are MGHRA and YSYEKL. Trimming took 0 bases from V and 8 from J; bases not matched to a gene: 5. The CDR3 has 15 amino acids. CDR3 amino acids: CASSQEGSGGYEQFF. The CDR3 nucleotides read TGCGCCAGCAGCCAAGAGGGTAGCGGGGGTTATGAGCAGTTCTTC.

The chain couples TRBV6-5 to TRBJ2-7; no clear D. The CDR3 is 11 amino acids. Per the germline V gene, CDR1 is MNHEY and CDR2 is SVGAGI. Deletions cut 6 bases from V and 3 bases from J, with 6 bases between. The CDR3 bases are TGTGCCAGCAGGGGTTACTACGAGCAGTACTTC. Residues: CASRGYYEQYF.

The gene calls are TRBV4-1 and TRBJ1-2; D is unresolved. Germline CDR1 reads MGHRA; CDR2 reads YSYEKL. This CDR3 is 14 amino acids long. The ends were cut back, 0 bases at V and 4 bases at J, with 9 bases in the middle. DNA for the CDR3: TGCGCCAGCAGCCAAGAAGCCTTAATCTATGGCTACACCTTC. It yields the protein CASSQEALIYGYTF.

CDR3 nucleotides: TGTGCCAGCTCGTCTCGCAATGAGCAGTTCTTC. It is translated as CASSSRNEQFF. V and J are TRBV6-5 and TRBJ2-1; D gene ambiguous. There are 11 residues in the CDR3. Trimming left V 8 bases short and J 6 bases short, with 8 bases between. Germline CDR1 and CDR2: MNHEY and SVGAGI.

V is TRBV4-1 and J is TRBJ1-1; the D is unclear. The V gene's germline CDR1 is MGHRA and CDR2 YSYEKL. CDR3 size: 13 residues. Trimming cost V 1 base and J 3 bases, with 6 bases left between them. CDR3 region: CASSQVGYTEAFF. Here the CDR3 DNA reads TGCGCCAGCAGCCAAGTGGGGTACACTGAAGCTTTCTTT.

V gene TRBV12-5 combines with J gene TRBJ2-2, with D possibly TRBD1 on 5 matching bases. Germline CDR1 and CDR2: LGHNT and FRNRAP. The CDR3 spans 15 residues. The V and J ends lost 1 base and 4 bases respectively, with 10 bases between them. CDR3 sequence reads: CASGLEGVGTGELFF. CDR3 bases: TGTGCTAGTGGTTTGGAAGGGGTGGGCACCGGGGAGCTGTTTTTT. The full variable domain, completed using reference TRBV12-5 and TRBJ2-2, is DARVTQTPRHKVTEMGQEVTMRCQPILGHNTVFWYRQTMMQGLELLAYFRNRAPLDDSGMPKDRFSAEMPDATLATLKIQPSEPRDSAVYFCASGLEGVGTGELFFGEGSRLTVL.

The chain is built from TRBV19 and TRBJ1-3; 9 bases agree with TRBD1. Losses at the gene ends were 2 bases for V and 2 bases for J; bases not matched to a gene: 1. Germline-derived CDR1 and CDR2 are LNHDA and SQIVND (reference sequence). This CDR3 spans 15 amino acids. The CDR3 region is CASSIRTGAGNTIYF. The CDR3 DNA sequence: TGTGCCAGTAGTATAAGGACAGGGGCTGGAAACACCATATATTTT.

CDR3 region: CASSTSKTTSDTQYF. DNA for the CDR3: TGTGCCAGTAGTACCTCGAAGACCACCTCAGATACGCAGTATTTT. V and J are TRBV19 and TRBJ2-3; D is unresolved. The V end lost 4 bases, the J end lost 4 bases, and 15 bases lay between the germline ends. The germline CDR1 and CDR2 sequences are LNHDA and SQIVND (reference sequence). This CDR3 has 15 residues.

The rearrangement joins TRBV7-2 to TRBJ2-2; 13 bases fit TRBD2. CDR3 size: 17 residues. CDR1 and CDR2 (germline): SGHTA, FQGNSA. The junction had 7 bases not matched to a gene; V was cut back by 5 bases and J by 4 bases. CDR3 sequence (DNA): TGTGCCAGCAGCCCCTCGGGACTAGCGGGGCCCACCGGGGAGCTGTTTTTT. Its protein product is CASSPSGLAGPTGELFF.

V is TRBV9 and J is TRBJ1-1; no clear D gene. The V end lost 2 bases, the J end lost 0 bases, and 5 bases lay between the germline ends. Germline V gene sequence: CDR1 SGDLS, CDR2 YYNGEE. The CDR3 is made up of 13 amino acids. In DNA, the CDR3 is TGTGCCAGCAGCGTCTCAGTGAACACTGAAGCTTTCTTT. Translating gives CASSVSVNTEAFF.

This chain links TRBV5-1 with TRBJ2-3; D not resolved. V was shortened by 0 bases and J by 6 bases, with 8 bases between the two germline ends. Germline CDR1 is SGHRS and CDR2 is YFSETQ. The CDR3 runs 13 residues. The CDR3 protein is CASSLDSRDTQYF. CDR3 in DNA: TGCGCCAGCAGCTTGGACTCTAGGGATACGCAGTATTTT.

This chain joins TRBV25-1 and TRBJ1-5; D unresolved. This CDR3 is built from 13 residues. Germline CDR1 is MGHDK and CDR2 is SYGVNS. V was trimmed by 0 bases and J by 9 bases, leaving 9 bases between them. DNA of the CDR3: TGTGCCAGCAGTGAATATGACTTAGCGCCCCAGCATTTT. Amino acids: CASSEYDLAPQHF.

This clone was found a few times. The V gene is TRBV28, the J gene TRBJ1-4; D not certain. CDR1 and CDR2 (germline): MDHEN, SYDVKM. V lost 3 bases and J lost 5, with 10 bases in between. This CDR3 is 14 amino acids long. The CDR3 loop is CASSLTQENEKLFF. As DNA, the CDR3 is TGTGCCAGCAGTTTGACCCAAGAGAATGAAAAACTGTTTTTT.

The CDR3 here is CASSSGTGGYGYTF. The CDR3 DNA follows: TGTGCCAGCAGTTCGGGGACAGGGGGCTATGGCTACACCTTC. The V and J genes are TRBV27 and TRBJ1-2; 11 positions match TRBD1. The CDR3 has 14 residues. The germline V gene has CDR1 MNHEY and CDR2 SMNVEV (reference sequence). Trimming at V came to 4 bases and at J to 4 bases, leaving 2 bases not matched to a gene.